This T cell receptor beta chain was sequenced for a study of blood T cell repertoires in COVID-19. As for the study in general: Whether acute or convalescent, the COVID-19 samples came from the United States, Italy and Spain.

Germline values: CDR1 SGHTA, CDR2 FQGTGA. V was pared by 2 bases and J by 7 bases, with 8 bases between. This CDR3 comprises 13 residues. Methods used by the authors: Nucleated cell counts were estimated from reference gene primer amplification. Assay: immunoSEQ multiplex PCR; the TCRdb copy retains only in-frame clones and omits some. The V and J calls and clone size are taken from that table; D and trimming were inferred from the DNA. In the table there are some 200,000 clones, about 83% of which are singletons. The chain is built from TRBV7-3 and TRBJ2-2, with D unclear. The sequenced material came from peripheral blood. This TCR came from a woman in her 50s with active or convalescent COVID-19. The CDR3 sequence: CASSLFSVGELFF. The CDR3 DNA sequence: TGTGCCAGCAGCTTATTCTCGGTCGGGGAGCTGTTTTTT. Variable domain in full (rest from reference TRBV7-3 and TRBJ2-2): GAGVSQTPSNKVTEKGKYVELRCDPISGHTALYWYRQSLGQGPEFLIYFQGTGAADDSGLPNDRFFAVRPEGSVSTLKIQRTERGDSAVYLCASSLFSVGELFFGEGSRLTVL.